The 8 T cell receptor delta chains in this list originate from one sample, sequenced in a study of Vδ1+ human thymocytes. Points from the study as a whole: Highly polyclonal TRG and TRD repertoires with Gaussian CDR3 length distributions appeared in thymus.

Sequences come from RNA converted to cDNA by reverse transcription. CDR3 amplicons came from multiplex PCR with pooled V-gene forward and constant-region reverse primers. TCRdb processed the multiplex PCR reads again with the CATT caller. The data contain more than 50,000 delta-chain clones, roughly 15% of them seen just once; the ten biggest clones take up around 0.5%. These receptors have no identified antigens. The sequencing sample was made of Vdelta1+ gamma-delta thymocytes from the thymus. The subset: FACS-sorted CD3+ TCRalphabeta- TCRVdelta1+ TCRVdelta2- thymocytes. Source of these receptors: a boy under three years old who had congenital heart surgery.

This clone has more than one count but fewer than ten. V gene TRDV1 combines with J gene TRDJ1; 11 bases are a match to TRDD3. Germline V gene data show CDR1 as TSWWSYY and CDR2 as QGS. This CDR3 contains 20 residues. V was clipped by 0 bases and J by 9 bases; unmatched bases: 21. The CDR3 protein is CALGELDYFLNYTGGYELIF. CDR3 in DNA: TGTGCTCTTGGGGAACTCGATTACTTCCTAAACTACACTGGGGGATATGAACTCATCTTT.

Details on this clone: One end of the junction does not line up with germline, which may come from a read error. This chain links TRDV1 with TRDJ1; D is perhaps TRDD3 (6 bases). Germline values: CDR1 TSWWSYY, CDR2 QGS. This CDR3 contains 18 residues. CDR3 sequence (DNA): TGTGCTGTTGGGGAACTTGAAACGGAGGGGGACCCGGCCGATAAACTCATCTTT. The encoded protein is CAVGELETEGDPADKLIF.

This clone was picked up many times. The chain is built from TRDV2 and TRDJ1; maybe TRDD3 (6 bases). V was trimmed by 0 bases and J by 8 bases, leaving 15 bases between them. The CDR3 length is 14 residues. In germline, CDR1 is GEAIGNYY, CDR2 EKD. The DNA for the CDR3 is TGTGCCTGTGACACCGCGGATGGGGGGCCAAAACTCATCTTT. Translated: CACDTADGGPKLIF.

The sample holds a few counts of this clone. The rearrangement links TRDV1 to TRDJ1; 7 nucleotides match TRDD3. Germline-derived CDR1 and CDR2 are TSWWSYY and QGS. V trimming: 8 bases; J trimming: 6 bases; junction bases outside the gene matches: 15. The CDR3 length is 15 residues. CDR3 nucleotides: TGTGCTCTTAATCCTTACACTGGGGATCCTTATAAACTCATCTTT. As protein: CALNPYTGDPYKLIF.

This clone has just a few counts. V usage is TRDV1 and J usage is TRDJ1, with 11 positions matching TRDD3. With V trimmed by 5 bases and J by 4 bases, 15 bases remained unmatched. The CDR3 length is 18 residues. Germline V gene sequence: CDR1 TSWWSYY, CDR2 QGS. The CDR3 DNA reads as TGTGCTCTTGGGCACCCCTCGTACTGGGGGATAGGAGGCGATAAACTCATCTTT. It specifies CALGHPSYWGIGGDKLIF.

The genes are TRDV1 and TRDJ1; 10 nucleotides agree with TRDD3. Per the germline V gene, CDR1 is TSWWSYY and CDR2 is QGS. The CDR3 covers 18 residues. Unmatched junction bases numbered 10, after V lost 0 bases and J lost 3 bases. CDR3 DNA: TGTGCTCTTGGGGAACTGGACGAGGGGGATACGGCCGCCGATAAACTCATCTTT. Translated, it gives CALGELDEGDTAADKLIF.

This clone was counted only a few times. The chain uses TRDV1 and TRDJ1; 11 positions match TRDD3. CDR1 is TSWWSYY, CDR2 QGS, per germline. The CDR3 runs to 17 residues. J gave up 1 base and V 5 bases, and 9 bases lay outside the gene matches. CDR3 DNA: TGTGCTCTTGGGCTAGTACTGGGGGATAAGATCACCGATAAACTCATCTTT. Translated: CALGLVLGDKITDKLIF.

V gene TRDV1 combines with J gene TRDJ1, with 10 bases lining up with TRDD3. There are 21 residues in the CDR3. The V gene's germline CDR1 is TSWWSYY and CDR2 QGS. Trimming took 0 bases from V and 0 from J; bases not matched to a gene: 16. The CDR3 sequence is CALGELLGHRGIRIDTDKLIF. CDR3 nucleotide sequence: TGTGCTCTTGGGGAACTGTTGGGCCACAGGGGGATACGGATCGACACCGATAAACTCATCTTT.